The next 11 T cell receptor beta chains were all read from a single sample in a study of control samples from healthy donors and cancer patients. TCRdb's copy holds only in-frame clones and misses some; the assay was immunoSEQ multiplex PCR. In the table there are roughly 160,000 clones, just over 85% of which are singletons. The specimen sequenced was blood. All receptors derive from a woman between 25 and 40 years old in good health.

This sequence joins TRBV5-1 and TRBJ2-5; 8 bases are shared with TRBD2. Germline-derived CDR1 and CDR2 are SGHRS and YFSETQ. CDR3 length equals 15 residues. V gave up 4 bases and J gave up 1 base; unmatched junction bases: 6. The CDR3 DNA sequence: TGCGCCAGCAGCGAGAGCGGGGGCCTCCAAGAGACCCAGTACTTC. Translating gives CASSESGGLQETQYF. The complete variable domain, with remaining parts taken from reference TRBV5-1 and TRBJ2-5, reads KAGVTQTPRYLIKTRGQQVTLSCSPISGHRSVSWYQQTPGQGLQFLFEYFSETQRNKGNFPGRFSGRQFSNSRSEMNVSTLELGDSALYLCASSESGGLQETQYFGPGTRLLVL.

V is TRBV6-6 and J is TRBJ2-7; no clear D gene. The CDR3 spans 12 residues. Germline-derived CDR1 and CDR2 are MNHNY and SVGAGI (reference sequence). The V and J ends lost 7 bases and 6 bases respectively, with 13 bases between them. The chain's CDR3 is CASNLGSSEQYF. The CDR3 DNA is TGTGCCAGCAACTTGGGAAGCTCCGAGCAGTACTTC.

V gene TRBV6-6 combines with J gene TRBJ1-1; D perhaps matches TRBD1 (5 bases). V lost 5 bases to trimming and J lost 5 bases, with 12 bases between them. CDR1 and CDR2 from the germline V gene are MNHNY and SVGAGI (reference sequence). CDR3 size: 13 residues. CDR3 sequence (DNA): TGTGCCAGCAGTCTCAGGGTAGAGACTGAAGCTTTCTTT. It translates to CASSLRVETEAFF.

The rearrangement uses TRBV19 and TRBJ1-6; weak D call: TRBD1 (6 bases). Germline-derived CDR1 and CDR2 are LNHDA and SQIVND (reference sequence). The CDR3 consists of 16 residues. Trimming shortened V by 3 bases and J by 7 bases, and 16 bases separated the two germline ends. CDR3 sequence: CASSMVGGARNSPLHF. The CDR3 coding sequence is TGTGCCAGTAGTATGGTCGGGGGCGCGAGGAATTCACCCCTCCACTTT.

The V call is TRBV9, the J call TRBJ2-5; 11 positions match TRBD2. V dropped 0 bases and J dropped 2; count of bases not matched to a gene: 3. Germline V gene lookup returns CDR1 SGDLS and CDR2 YYNGEE. This CDR3 has 16 amino acids. The CDR3 region is CASSVGSGRGQETQYF. CDR3 sequence (DNA): TGTGCCAGCAGCGTAGGTAGCGGGAGGGGTCAAGAGACCCAGTACTTC.

The chain combines TRBV11-2 with TRBJ2-2; D gene ambiguous. V lost 3 bases and J 0 bases, leaving 11 bases between the germline ends. The CDR3 spans 16 residues. CDR1 and CDR2 (germline): SGHAT, FQNNGV. The chain's CDR3 is CASSFPGSANTGELFF. The CDR3 coding sequence is TGTGCCAGCAGCTTTCCAGGATCTGCGAACACCGGGGAGCTGTTTTTT.

The chain is built from TRBV4-2 and TRBJ2-3; 7 bases align to TRBD2. This CDR3 has 14 residues. Losses at the gene ends were 7 bases for V and 0 bases for J; bases not matched to a gene: 4. The germline V gene encodes CDR1 LGHNA and CDR2 YNFKEQ. This CDR3 reads CASKRGGSTDTQYF. CDR3 bases: TGTGCCAGCAAGCGGGGCGGAAGCACAGATACGCAGTATTTT.

The gene calls are TRBV3-1 (or the pseudogene TRBV3-2) and TRBJ1-1, with 9 bases aligning to TRBD1. V was clipped by 5 bases and J by 0 bases; unmatched bases: 7. Germline CDR1 and CDR2: LGHDT and YNNKEL (reference sequence). This CDR3 spans 16 amino acids. CDR3 DNA sequence: TGTGCCAGCAGCTCACGCGGACAGGGGATGAACACTGAAGCTTTCTTT. Translating gives CASSSRGQGMNTEAFF.

This chain connects TRBV7-9 to TRBJ2-7; D uncertain. Germline CDR1 is SEHNR and CDR2 is FQNEAQ (reference sequence). Trimming left V 4 bases short and J 2 bases short, with 6 bases between. CDR3 size: 12 residues. This CDR3 is CASSSATYEQYF. The CDR3 region has the DNA TGTGCCAGCAGCTCTGCCACCTACGAGCAGTACTTC.

This clone was seen only once. This chain uses TRBV9 with TRBJ1-2; D possibly corresponds to TRBD1 (6 bases). Germline V gene sequence: CDR1 SGDLS, CDR2 YYNGEE. The CDR3 has 17 residues. With 1 base removed from V and 5 bases from J, the gap between germline ends came to 21 bases. The CDR3 region has the DNA TGTGCCAGCAGCGTATCTATAAGGGGGGACGGACTATATGGCTACACCTTC. It codes for CASSVSIRGDGLYGYTF.

The chain uses TRBV10-3 and TRBJ2-1; D uncertain. CDR3 length equals 14 residues. CDR1 is ENHRY, CDR2 SYGVKD, per germline. V gave up 10 bases and J gave up 4 bases, with 17 bases separating them. For the CDR3, the DNA is TGTGCCACCCACGCCCTGTGGGGTTACAATGAGCAGTTCTTC. As protein: CATHALWGYNEQFF.